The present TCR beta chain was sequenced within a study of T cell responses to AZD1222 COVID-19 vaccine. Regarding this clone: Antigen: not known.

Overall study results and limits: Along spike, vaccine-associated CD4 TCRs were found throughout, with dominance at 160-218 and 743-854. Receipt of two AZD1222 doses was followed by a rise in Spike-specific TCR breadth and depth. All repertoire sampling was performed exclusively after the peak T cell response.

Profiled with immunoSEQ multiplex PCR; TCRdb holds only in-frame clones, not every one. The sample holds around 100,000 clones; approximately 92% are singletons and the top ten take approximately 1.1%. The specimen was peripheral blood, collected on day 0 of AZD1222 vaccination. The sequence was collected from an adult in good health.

The CDR3 is CASSYQGTLSPQHF. CDR3 DNA sequence: TGTGCCAGCAGTTATCAGGGGACGCTTTCGCCCCAGCATTTT. The chain carries TRBV27 and TRBJ1-5; a possible D gene is TRBD1 (6 bases). CDR1 and CDR2 from the germline V gene are MNHEY and SMNVEV (reference sequence). CDR3 length: 14 amino acids. V lost 4 bases and J 9 bases, leaving 16 bases between the germline ends.